A selection of T cell receptor beta chains follows, all from one sample in a study of monozygotic twins with inflammatory bowel disease. TCRdb reprocessed the 5' RACE reads, with one entry per CDR3 protein and no DNA. Recorded for this sample: approximately 380,000 distinct CDR3 sequences. Material for sequencing was blood. These receptors originate from a human donor with ulcerative colitis or Crohn's disease, or a healthy co-twin of an affected twin (not recorded which). Each CDR3 is given with its conserved first and last residue. Rows may omit the clone size; those that give it use once, few, many or a size class.

j_call | v_call | clone_size | cdr3_aa
TRBJ2-1 | TRBV11-2 | medium-sized | CASSLIGASYNEQFF
TRBJ1-1 | TRBV20-1 | NA | CSARVSRGRRNTEAFF
TRBJ2-4 | TRBV14 | NA | CASSQATLRDSKNIQYF
TRBJ1-4 | TRBV6-2/TRBV6-3 | NA | CASSTANEKLFF
TRBJ2-3 | TRBV9 | NA | CASSAGTGDFSNTQYF
TRBJ1-2 | TRBV9 | NA | CASSPRTGGHYGYTF
TRBJ2-7 | TRBV11-2 | NA | CASSWGQASYEQYF
TRBJ2-7 | TRBV18 | NA | CASSPSQTYEQYF
TRBJ1-5 | TRBV30 | NA | CAWNGDSNQPQHF
TRBJ2-5 | TRBV19 | NA | CASTIGTGGLETQYF
TRBJ2-2 | TRBV7-6 | NA | CASSLAGASNTGELFF
TRBJ2-5 | TRBV9 | NA | CASSVEGVPETQYF
TRBJ2-7 | TRBV18 | NA | CASSGRTGDHEQYF
TRBJ1-3 | TRBV2 | NA | CAGHRDNSGNTIYF
TRBJ2-1 | TRBV2 | NA | CASSGQGAVEQFF
TRBJ2-5 | TRBV10-3 | NA | CAISKEPGWQETQYF
TRBJ2-2 | TRBV7-3 | NA | CASSSAGRTGELFF
TRBJ1-2 | TRBV7-8 | NA | CASSPRDTNPYGYTF
TRBJ2-7 | TRBV7-9 | NA | CASSLPRGGGSYEQYF
TRBJ1-2 | TRBV4-3 | NA | CASSPFTGASGYTF
TRBJ1-3 | TRBV12-3/TRBV12-4 | NA | CASSTGPTIYF
TRBJ2-1 | TRBV4-1 | NA | CASSLRDQRLAGGKQFF
TRBJ1-4 | TRBV30 | NA | CAWRRGRQGPEKLFF
TRBJ1-4 | TRBV5-5 | NA | CASSSTWDRGYVDVKLFF
TRBJ2-3 | TRBV4-2 | NA | CASSQDSSQGVTDTQYF
TRBJ2-1 | TRBV2 | NA | CASSEIGTEPYNEQFF
TRBJ1-4 | TRBV7-2 | NA | CASSPGGRDSSLKLFF
TRBJ2-5 | TRBV4-1 | NA | CASSQDTSGGAKTQYF
TRBJ2-5 | TRBV7-6 | NA | CASSLSVGIRETQYF
TRBJ2-7 | TRBV30 | NA | CAWSVKGAYEQYF
TRBJ2-3 | TRBV7-2 | medium-sized | CASSARDRGADTQYF
TRBJ1-5 | TRBV5-6 | NA | CASSLFAQGVWQPQHF
TRBJ2-1 | TRBV7-6 | NA | CASSLGLSQDNEQFF
TRBJ2-3 | TRBV5-1 | NA | CASSQGAEDTQYF
TRBJ2-7 | TRBV7-9 | NA | CASSLAGADEQYF
TRBJ2-5 | TRBV5-6 | NA | CASGPQGDIPTNQETQYF
TRBJ2-7 | TRBV6-5 | NA | CASSYPTGLGYGEQYF
TRBJ2-1 | TRBV4-2 | NA | CASSQGVQGYEQFF